Presented here are 3 T cell receptor beta chains from one specimen sequenced in a study of Graves' ophthalmopathy and Graves' hyperthyroidism. The authors amplified TCR beta CDR3 regions, and they did so from RNA transcripts for repertoire sequencing. HTBI primers were used in a first-round RT-PCR, which preceded a second-round multiplex PCR. Via MiXCR, TCRdb re-called the multiplex PCR reads, giving one row per CDR3 protein. This sample has 300,000 or so distinct CDR3 sequences, with 15% to 20% found just once. Sequencing was performed on peripheral blood. These receptors were collected from an adult man with Graves' ophthalmopathy.

Ten or more counts support this clonotype. The chain recombines TRBV4-3 with TRBJ2-5; tentatively, D is TRBD1 (5 bases). The germline CDR1 and CDR2 sequences are LGHNA and YSLEER. The CDR3 covers 15 residues. V shed 1 base and J shed 5 bases, with 14 bases lying between them. The CDR3 DNA follows: TGCGCCAGCAGCCAAGGTTGGGGCTTAATGGAGACCCAGTACTTC. Translation gives CASSQGWGLMETQYF.

This chain uses TRBV12-3 or TRBV12-4 with TRBJ1-5; 7 bases agree with TRBD1. The CDR3 covers 14 residues. Trimming took 4 bases from V and 3 from J; bases not matched to a gene: 3. This chain's CDR3 is CASSWDSNNQPQHF. The CDR3, as DNA: TGTGCCAGCAGTTGGGACAGCAACAATCAGCCCCAGCATTTT.

This clonotype occurred many times. The CDR3 here is CASSLDRVGEQYF. CDR3 in DNA: TGTGCCAGCAGCCTAGACAGGGTTGGCGAGCAGTACTTC. The V call is TRBV7-6, the J call TRBJ2-7, with 7 nucleotides matching TRBD1. Germline CDR1 is SGHVS and CDR2 is FNYEAQ. The trim removed 5 bases at V and 6 bases at J, leaving 7 bases unmatched. This CDR3 is 13 amino acids long.